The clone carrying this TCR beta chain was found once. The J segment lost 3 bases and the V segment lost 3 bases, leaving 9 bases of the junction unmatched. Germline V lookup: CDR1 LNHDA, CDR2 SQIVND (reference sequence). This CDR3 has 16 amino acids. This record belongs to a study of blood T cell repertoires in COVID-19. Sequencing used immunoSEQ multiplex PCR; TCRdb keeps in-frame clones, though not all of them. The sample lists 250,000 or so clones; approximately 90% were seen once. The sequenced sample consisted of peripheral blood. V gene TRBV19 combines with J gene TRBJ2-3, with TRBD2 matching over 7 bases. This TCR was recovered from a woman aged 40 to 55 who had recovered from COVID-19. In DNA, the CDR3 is TGTGCCAGTAGTATGGGGTGGCGGGAGAGAACAGATACGCAGTATTTT. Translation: CASSMGWRERTDTQYF.